The 17 T cell receptor beta chains reported below all come from one sample, sequenced in a study of T cells in Graves' hyperthyroidism and ophthalmopathy. Amplified TCR beta CDR3 regions came from RNA transcripts. TCR CDR3 underwent first-round RT-PCR with the HTBI primer set. In TCRdb, the multiplex PCR reads were re-called with MiXCR into one record per CDR3 protein. This table has fewer than 900,000 distinct CDR3 sequences, around 17% appearing once. Material for sequencing was blood. Every receptor here comes from a man aged 18 to 29 with Graves' hyperthyroidism.

The chain recombines TRBV7-9 with TRBJ2-7; 10 positions agree with TRBD1. CDR1 is SEHNR and CDR2 is FQNEAQ in the germline V gene (reference sequence). There are 16 residues in the CDR3. After removal of 0 bases from V and 2 bases from J, the junction contained 4 bases not matched to a gene. The CDR3: CASSLARDRGPYEQYF. CDR3 DNA sequence: TGTGCCAGCAGCTTAGCCAGGGACAGGGGACCCTACGAGCAGTACTTC.

Points on this clonotype: A much larger clone lies a single base off, so this may be a read error. The chain combines TRBV28 with TRBJ2-2, with 9 bases identical to TRBD1. Per the germline V gene, CDR1 is MDHEN and CDR2 is SYDVKM. CDR3 length: 14 residues. V lost 11 bases to trimming and J lost 6 bases; unmatched junction nucleotides: 10. The CDR3 region is CAPSGQGFSGELFF. The CDR3 nucleotides read TGTGCCCCTTCAGGACAGGGGTTCTCCGGGGAGCTGTTTTTT.

This chain uses TRBV11-2 with TRBJ2-1, with 7 bases matching TRBD1. The CDR3 contains 17 residues. CDR1 is SGHAT and CDR2 is FQNNGV in the germline V gene. J was trimmed by 6 bases and V by 0 bases; bases with no gene match: 11. CDR3 region: CASSLEGPGQRINEQFF. CDR3 DNA: TGTGCCAGCAGCTTAGAGGGTCCGGGACAGCGTATCAATGAGCAGTTCTTC.

This clonotype was observed a few times. Compared with germline, one end of the junction differs, possibly owing to a read error. The chain is built from TRBV11-2 and TRBJ1-5; 7 nucleotides agree with TRBD1. CDR3 length equals 17 residues. Looked up from germline, CDR1 is SGHAT and CDR2 is FQNNGV. The CDR3 reads CASRLAGTAYSNQPQHF. CDR3 in DNA: TGTGCCAGCAGGTTAGCCGGGACAGCGTATAGCAATCAGCCCCAGCATTTT.

In this sample, this clonotype turned up a few times. The V and J genes are TRBV28 and TRBJ1-5, with D uncertain. V was clipped by 2 bases and J by 1 base, with 6 bases between them. Germline V gene lookup returns CDR1 MDHEN and CDR2 SYDVKM. The CDR3 extends over 14 amino acids. CDR3 in amino acids: CASSLELSNQPQHF. The CDR3 nucleotides read TGTGCCAGCAGTTTAGAGCTGAGCAATCAGCCCCAGCATTTT.

The rearrangement uses TRBV12-3 or TRBV12-4 and TRBJ2-1; 8 positions agree with TRBD2. This CDR3 has 15 residues. V shed 5 bases, J shed 8 bases, and the junction held 11 bases outside the gene matches. The CDR3 is CASSALAGGTYEQFF. In nucleotides, the CDR3 is TGTGCCAGCAGTGCCCTGGCGGGAGGAACCTATGAGCAGTTCTTC.

This clonotype has more than one count but fewer than ten. V is TRBV7-9 and J is TRBJ1-1, with a possible D match to TRBD1 (6 bases). With 5 bases removed from V and 4 bases from J, the gap between germline ends came to 14 bases. This CDR3 comprises 14 residues. The V gene's germline CDR1 is SEHNR and CDR2 FQNEAQ (reference sequence). CDR3 sequence reads: CASSAAGESTEAFF. CDR3 nucleotide sequence: TGTGCCAGCAGCGCTGCAGGGGAAAGCACTGAAGCTTTCTTT.

The J gene is TRBJ1-6, the V gene TRBV2, with D possibly matching TRBD1 (6 bases). The CDR3 contains 14 residues. Looked up from germline, CDR1 is SNHLY and CDR2 is FYNNEI. V lost 5 bases and J lost 7, with 12 bases in between. CDR3 region: CASSTTGTNSPLHF. CDR3 DNA: TGTGCCAGCAGTACTACAGGGACCAATTCACCCCTCCACTTT. Variable domain in full (rest from reference TRBV2 and TRBJ1-6): EPEVTQTPSHQVTQMGQEVILRCVPISNHLYFYWYRQILGQKVEFLVSFYNNEISEKSEIFDDQFSVERPDGSNFTLKIRSTKLEDSAMYFCASSTTGTNSPLHFGNGTRLTVT.

This clonotype was seen at least ten times. The CDR3 DNA reads as TGTGCCAGCAGTCAGCTGATGGGGACCAGCTCCTACGAGCAGTACTTC. Translated, it gives CASSQLMGTSSYEQYF. The rearrangement uses TRBV6-2 or TRBV6-3 and TRBJ2-7, with D perhaps given as TRBD1 or TRBD2 (5 bases each). V was pared by 5 bases and J by 0 bases, with 17 bases between. CDR1 MNHEY and CDR2 SVGEGT come from the germline V gene. This CDR3 contains 16 residues.

In this sample, this clonotype turned up a few times. This chain uses TRBV29-1 with TRBJ2-5; D is possibly TRBD1 (6 bases). The V end was cut by 4 bases, the J end by 2 bases, with 11 bases between. CDR1 and CDR2 from the germline V gene are SQVTM and ANQGSEA. This CDR3 is built from 13 residues. The CDR3 region is CSVARGAQETQYF. Written as DNA, the CDR3 is TGCAGCGTTGCCAGGGGAGCTCAAGAGACCCAGTACTTC.

The chain is built from TRBV27 and TRBJ1-5; D perhaps matches TRBD1 (6 bases). Looked up from germline, CDR1 is MNHEY and CDR2 is SMNVEV (reference sequence). This CDR3 has 15 amino acids. V dropped 6 bases and J dropped 2 bases, with 14 bases sitting between them. The CDR3 coding sequence is TGTGCCAGCAGCTCTGGGACATATGGCAATCAGCCCCAGCATTTT. Translation gives CASSSGTYGNQPQHF.

This clonotype was observed a handful of times. The chain recombines TRBV18 with TRBJ2-1; D unresolved. The V end lost 3 bases, the J end lost 9 bases, and 9 bases lay between the germline ends. Germline V gene sequence: CDR1 KGHSH, CDR2 LQKENI. This CDR3 contains 12 residues. The CDR3 protein is CASSPLDSEQFF. The DNA of the CDR3 is TGTGCCAGCTCACCGCTAGATAGTGAGCAGTTCTTC.

The CDR3 DNA reads TGCAGCGTTGTTGGGGGACAAGGGAACACTGAAGCTTTCTTT. This encodes CSVVGGQGNTEAFF. This chain joins TRBV29-1 and TRBJ1-1; tentative D call: TRBD1 (6 bases). Germline V gene data show CDR1 as SQVTM and CDR2 as ANQGSEA. This CDR3 has 14 residues. V was pared by 4 bases and J by 1 base, with 13 bases between.

This clonotype was picked up a small number of times. The rearrangement uses TRBV7-2 and TRBJ1-1; TRBD1 aligns across 7 bases. V trimming: 1 base; J trimming: 7 bases; junction bases outside the gene matches: 6. Germline assignment: CDR1 SGHTA and CDR2 FQGNSA. This CDR3 region has 14 residues. CDR3 sequence: CASSLEGAHSEAFF. CDR3 nucleotides: TGTGCCAGCAGCTTAGAGGGGGCACATAGTGAAGCTTTCTTT.

V gene TRBV6-1 combines with J gene TRBJ2-7; possible D gene TRBD2, 6 bases. Germline V lookup: CDR1 MNHNS, CDR2 SASEGT. The CDR3 length is 15 residues. Between the trimmed V and J ends, which lost 5 bases and 4 bases, there was a span of 18 bases. CDR3 nucleotide sequence: TGTGCCAGCAGTCGCCAGCCCGGACTATATTACGAGCAGTACTTC. As protein: CASSRQPGLYYEQYF.

This clonotype occurred a few times. The CDR3 nucleotides are TGTGCCAGCAGCTCTAGCGGGAGACCCTACAATGAGCAGTTCTTC. Its protein product is CASSSSGRPYNEQFF. The J gene is TRBJ2-1, the V gene TRBV7-9, with 10 bases lining up with TRBD2. Germline trimming cut 4 bases from V and 2 bases from J; bases unmatched to any gene: 2. The CDR3 is 15 residues long. Looked up from germline, CDR1 is SEHNR and CDR2 is FQNEAQ (reference sequence).

This clonotype was picked up a small number of times. The chain is built from TRBV10-2 and TRBJ1-1, with D uncertain. CDR3 length: 15 residues. Trimming removed 0 bases from V and 0 bases from J, with 8 bases in between. From germline, CDR1 is WSHSY and CDR2 SAAADI. In DNA, the CDR3 is TGCGCCAGCAGTGAGTCCGGGAGAATGAACACTGAAGCTTTCTTT. Amino acid sequence: CASSESGRMNTEAFF.